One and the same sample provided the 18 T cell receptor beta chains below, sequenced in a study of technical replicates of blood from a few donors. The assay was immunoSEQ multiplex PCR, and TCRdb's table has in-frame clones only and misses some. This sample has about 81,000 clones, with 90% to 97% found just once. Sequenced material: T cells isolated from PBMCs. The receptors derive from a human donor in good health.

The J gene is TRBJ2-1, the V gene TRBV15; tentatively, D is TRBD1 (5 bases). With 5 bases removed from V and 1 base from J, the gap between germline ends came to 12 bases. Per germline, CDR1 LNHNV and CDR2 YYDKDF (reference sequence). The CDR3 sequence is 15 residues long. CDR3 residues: CATSSPGSSYNEQFF. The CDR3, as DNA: TGTGCCACCAGCTCCCCAGGGTCATCCTACAATGAGCAGTTCTTC.

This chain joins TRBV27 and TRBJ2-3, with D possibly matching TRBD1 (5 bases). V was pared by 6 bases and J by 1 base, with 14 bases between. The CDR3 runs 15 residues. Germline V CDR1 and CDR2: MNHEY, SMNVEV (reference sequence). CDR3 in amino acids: CASSLRARGTDTQYF. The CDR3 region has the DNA TGTGCCAGCAGCTTAAGGGCCAGGGGCACAGATACGCAGTATTTT.

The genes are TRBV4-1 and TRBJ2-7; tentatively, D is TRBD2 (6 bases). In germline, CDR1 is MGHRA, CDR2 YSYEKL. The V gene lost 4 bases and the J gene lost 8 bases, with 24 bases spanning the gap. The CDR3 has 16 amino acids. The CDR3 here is CASSPVGREPGSKQYF. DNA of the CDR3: TGCGCCAGCAGCCCAGTGGGACGGGAGCCGGGTTCCAAGCAGTACTTC.

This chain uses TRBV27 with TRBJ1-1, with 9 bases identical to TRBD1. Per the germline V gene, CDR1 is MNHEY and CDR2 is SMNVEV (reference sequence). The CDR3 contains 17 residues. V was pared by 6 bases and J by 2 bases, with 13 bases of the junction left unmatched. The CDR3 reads CASRDTDRGRENTEAFF. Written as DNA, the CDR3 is TGTGCCAGCAGGGACACCGACAGGGGGAGAGAAAACACTGAAGCTTTCTTT.

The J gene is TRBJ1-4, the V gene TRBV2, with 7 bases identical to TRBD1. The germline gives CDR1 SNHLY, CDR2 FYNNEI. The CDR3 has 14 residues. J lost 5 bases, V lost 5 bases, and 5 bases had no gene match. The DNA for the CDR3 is TGTGCCAGCAGTCTAACAGGGGTGAATGAAAAACTGTTTTTT. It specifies CASSLTGVNEKLFF. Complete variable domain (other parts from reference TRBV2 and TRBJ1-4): EPEVTQTPSHQVTQMGQEVILRCVPISNHLYFYWYRQILGQKVEFLVSFYNNEISEKSEIFDDQFSVERPDGSNFTLKIRSTKLEDSAMYFCASSLTGVNEKLFFGSGTQLSVL.

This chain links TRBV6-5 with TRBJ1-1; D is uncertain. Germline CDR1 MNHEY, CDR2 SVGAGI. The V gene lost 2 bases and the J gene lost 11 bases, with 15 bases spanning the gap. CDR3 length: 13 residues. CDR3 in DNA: TGTGCCAGCAGTTACGACGGCGGGCAGGACGCTTTCTTT. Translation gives CASSYDGGQDAFF.

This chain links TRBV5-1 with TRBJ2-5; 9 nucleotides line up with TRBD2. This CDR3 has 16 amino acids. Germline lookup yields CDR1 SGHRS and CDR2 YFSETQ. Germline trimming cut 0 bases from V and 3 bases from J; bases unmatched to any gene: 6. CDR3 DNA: TGCGCCAGCAGCTTGGGCCTAATAGCGGGGGAAGAGACCCAGTACTTC. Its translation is CASSLGLIAGEETQYF.

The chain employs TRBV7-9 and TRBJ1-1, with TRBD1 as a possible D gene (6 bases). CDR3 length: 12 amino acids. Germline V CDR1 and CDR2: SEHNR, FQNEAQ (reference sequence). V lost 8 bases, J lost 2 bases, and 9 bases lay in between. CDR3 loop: CASGGHNTEAFF. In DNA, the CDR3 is TGTGCCAGCGGGGGACATAACACTGAAGCTTTCTTT.

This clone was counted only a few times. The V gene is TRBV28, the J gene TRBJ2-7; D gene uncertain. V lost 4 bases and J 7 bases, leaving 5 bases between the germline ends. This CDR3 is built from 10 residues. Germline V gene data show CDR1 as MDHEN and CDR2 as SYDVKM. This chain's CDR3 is CASSSFEQYF. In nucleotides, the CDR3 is TGTGCCAGCAGTTCCTTTGAGCAGTACTTC. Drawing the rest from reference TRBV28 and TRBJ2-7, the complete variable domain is DVKVTQSSRYLVKRTGEKVFLECVQDMDHENMFWYRQDPGLGLRLIYFSYDVKMKEKGDIPEGYSVSREKKERFSLILESASTNQTSMYLCASSSFEQYFGPGTRLTVT.

The CDR3 region is CASSFQGAEAFF. The CDR3 nucleotides read TGTGCCAGCAGCTTCCAGGGTGCTGAAGCTTTCTTT. V usage is TRBV5-8 and J usage is TRBJ1-1; D possibly corresponds to TRBD1 (5 bases). CDR3 length equals 12 residues. Germline CDR1 and CDR2: SGHTS and YDEGEE. V lost 2 bases and J 6 bases, leaving 8 bases between the germline ends. Together with reference TRBV5-8 and TRBJ1-1, the CDR3 gives the full variable domain: EAGVTQSPTHLIKTRGQQATLRCSPISGHTSVYWYQQALGLGLQFLLWYDEGEERNRGNFPPRFSGRQFPNYSSELNVNALELEDSALYLCASSFQGAEAFFGQGTRLTVV.

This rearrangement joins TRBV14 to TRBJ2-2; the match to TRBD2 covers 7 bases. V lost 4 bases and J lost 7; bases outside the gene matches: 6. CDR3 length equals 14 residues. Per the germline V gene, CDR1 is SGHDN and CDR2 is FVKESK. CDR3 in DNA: TGTGCCAGCAGCCGGACTAGGATTCACGGGGAGCTGTTTTTT. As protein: CASSRTRIHGELFF. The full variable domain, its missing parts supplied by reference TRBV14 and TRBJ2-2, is EAGVTQFPSHSVIEKGQTVTLRCDPISGHDNLYWYRRVMGKEIKFLLHFVKESKQDESGMPNNRFLAERTGGTYSTLKVQPAELEDSGVYFCASSRTRIHGELFFGEGSRLTVL.

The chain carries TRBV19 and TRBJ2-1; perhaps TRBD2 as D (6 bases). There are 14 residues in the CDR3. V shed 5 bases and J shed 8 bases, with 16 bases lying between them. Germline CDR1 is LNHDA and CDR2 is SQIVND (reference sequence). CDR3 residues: CASSPTGWDYEQFF. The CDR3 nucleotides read TGTGCCAGTAGTCCTACAGGTTGGGACTATGAGCAGTTCTTC.

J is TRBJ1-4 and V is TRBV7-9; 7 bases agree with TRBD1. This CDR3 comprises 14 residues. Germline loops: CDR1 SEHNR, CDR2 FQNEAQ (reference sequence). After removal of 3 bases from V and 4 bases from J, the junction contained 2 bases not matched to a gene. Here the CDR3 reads CASSLGQLNEKLFF. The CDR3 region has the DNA TGTGCCAGCAGCTTGGGACAGCTTAATGAAAAACTGTTTTTT.

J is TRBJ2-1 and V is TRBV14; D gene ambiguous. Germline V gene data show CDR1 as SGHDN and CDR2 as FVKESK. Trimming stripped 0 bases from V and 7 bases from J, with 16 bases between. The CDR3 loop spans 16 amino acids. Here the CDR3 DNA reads TGTGCCAGCAGCCAAGAATATCGATATAGAAAAAATGAGCAGTTCTTC. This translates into CASSQEYRYRKNEQFF.

The CDR3 coding sequence is TGTGCCAGCAGCGGGACTAGCGGGAGGGAAAGCCAGTACTTC. Protein sequence: CASSGTSGRESQYF. The V and J genes are TRBV6-1 and TRBJ2-7, with 16 nucleotides matching TRBD2. V was clipped by 6 bases and J by 10 bases; unmatched bases: 6. There are 14 residues in the CDR3. Germline assignment: CDR1 MNHNS and CDR2 SASEGT.

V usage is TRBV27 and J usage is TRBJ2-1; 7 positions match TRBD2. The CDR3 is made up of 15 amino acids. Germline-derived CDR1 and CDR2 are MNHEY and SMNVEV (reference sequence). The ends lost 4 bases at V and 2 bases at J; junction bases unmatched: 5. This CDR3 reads CASSWAGVAYNEQFF. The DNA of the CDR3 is TGTGCCAGCAGTTGGGCGGGAGTGGCCTACAATGAGCAGTTCTTC.

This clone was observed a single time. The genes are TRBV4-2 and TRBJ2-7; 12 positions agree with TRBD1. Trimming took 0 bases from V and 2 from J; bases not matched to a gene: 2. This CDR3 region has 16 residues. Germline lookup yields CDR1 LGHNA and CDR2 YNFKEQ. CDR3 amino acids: CASSQEGTGGAYEQYF. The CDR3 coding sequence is TGTGCCAGCAGCCAAGAAGGGACAGGGGGCGCCTACGAGCAGTACTTC.

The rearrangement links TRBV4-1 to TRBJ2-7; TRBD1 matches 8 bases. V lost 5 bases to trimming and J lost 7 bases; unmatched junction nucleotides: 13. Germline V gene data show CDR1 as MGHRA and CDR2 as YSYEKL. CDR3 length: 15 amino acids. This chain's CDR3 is CASSILRQGRNEQYF. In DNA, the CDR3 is TGCGCCAGCAGCATCCTTAGACAGGGGCGAAATGAGCAGTACTTC.